Listed below are T cell receptor beta chains from one sample, sequenced in a study of neoadjuvant nivolumab and ipilimumab in lung cancer. Sequencing used immunoSEQ multiplex PCR; TCRdb keeps in-frame clones, though not all of them. The repertoire has approximately 23,000 clones, around 82% of them found once; the top ten carry around 23%. The sequences come from peripheral blood, collected before neoadjuvant nivolumab, alone or with ipilimumab. These receptors came from an adult with non-small cell lung cancer. Both conserved end residues are part of each CDR3. Clone size appears in some rows only: once, few, many, or a class for an expanded clone.

15	once	TRBJ1-2	TRBV5-4	CASSSGTVANYGYTF
12	.	TRBJ2-3	TRBV6-1	CASSVAEDTQYF
17	.	TRBJ2-2	TRBV12-5	CASGLVLAGDYTGELFF
14	.	TRBJ2-7	TRBV7-2	CASRFSSGAYEQYF
14	.	TRBJ2-5	TRBV5-1	CASSLANNARAQYF
14	.	TRBJ2-1	TRBV9	CASSAPGLGTEQFF
14	.	TRBJ2-1	TRBV6-4	CASSDGTGGNEQFF
13	.	TRBJ1-5	TRBV5-4	CASSFGGYQPQHF
13	.	TRBJ1-4	TRBV5-4	CASSLETGEKLFF
13	.	TRBJ2-5	TRBV4-2	CASSQGGSETQYF
14	.	TRBJ2-5	TRBV11-3	CASSLGRPGETQYF
13	.	TRBJ2-5	TRBV5-4	CASSGGYQETQYF
11	few	TRBJ1-2	TRBV6-4	CASYRGHGYTF
14	.	TRBJ2-7	TRBV7-9	CASSLGIERYEQYF
12	once	TRBJ2-5	TRBV29-1	CSVEAGRETQYF
12	.	TRBJ1-1	TRBV27	CASTIGLGAAFF
14	.	TRBJ1-2	TRBV9	CASSVTGGNYGYTF
17	.	TRBJ2-1	TRBV4-1	CASSQGGGRERYNEQFF
15	.	TRBJ2-1	TRBV2	CASNNRDRGYNEQFF
15	.	TRBJ1-3	TRBV5-1	CASSLGEGPGNTIYF
16	.	TRBJ1-2	TRBV4-1	CASSKGEGQGARGYTF
14	.	TRBJ1-1	TRBV5-1	CASSLEISNTEAFF
13	once	TRBJ2-7	TRBV5-1	CASSRDSEYEQYF
13	.	TRBJ2-1	TRBV14	CASSRGSGGGQFF
13	.	TRBJ1-2	TRBV6-4	CASSEGLNYGYTF
16	.	TRBJ2-3	TRBV7-2	CASSPAVGAMADTQYF
15	.	TRBJ2-7	TRBV11-2	CASSSSPSSKYEQYF
14	.	TRBJ2-3	TRBV28	CASSSRLAGATQYF
16	.	TRBJ1-3	TRBV7-9	CASSLAQGGSGNTIYF
14	.	TRBJ1-4	TRBV2	CASSGRQSNEKLFF
15	.	TRBJ2-3	TRBV11-2	CASSLDPGSTDTQYF
15	.	TRBJ1-4	TRBV4-2	CASSQTQGNNEKLFF
15	.	TRBJ2-1	TRBV11-3	CASSNTFGSGDEQFF
15	.	TRBJ1-1	TRBV5-5	CASSLPKTGSTEAFF
14	.	TRBJ2-7	TRBV5-5	CASSLRFGIYEQYF
13	few	TRBJ1-1	TRBV10-1	CASSENMITEAFF
13	.	TRBJ2-7	TRBV6-6	CASSYTGGYEQYF
14	.	TRBJ2-2	TRBV7-3	CASSPDRNTGELFF
15	few	TRBJ2-3	TRBV6-1	CASSESAGGADTQYF
13	.	TRBJ1-1	TRBV7-2	CASSLAAAPGAFF
13	.	TRBJ1-2	TRBV29-1	CSVEGGARNGYTF
15	.	TRBJ2-3	TRBV9	CASSLTGTSGDTQYF
16	.	TRBJ2-1	TRBV7-3	CASSLSGGFSYNEQFF
13	.	TRBJ1-5	TRBV7-2	CASSFRRDQPQHF
16	.	TRBJ2-1	TRBV18	CASSLTSGGSYNEQFF
15	.	TRBJ2-3	TRBV6-4	CASSTTSGSTDTQYF
15	medium-sized	TRBJ2-3	TRBV7-2	CASSLLSGHTDTQYF
15	large	TRBJ2-5	TRBV11-2	CASSLVFAGLETQYF
13	.	TRBJ1-2	TRBV29-1	CSVSRGRGYGYTF
15	.	TRBJ1-1	TRBV30	CAWSNVLRPTTEAFF
16	.	TRBJ1-5	TRBV11-1	CASSLRGPRGNQPQHF